This T cell receptor (beta chain) was obtained from a study of identifying expanded T cells in peripheral blood. CDR1 is SGDLS, CDR2 YYNGEE, per germline. The J segment lost 5 bases and the V segment lost 3 bases, leaving 8 bases of the junction unmatched. The CDR3 length is 15 residues. Sequencing used immunoSEQ multiplex PCR; TCRdb keeps in-frame clones, though not all of them. The sample includes tens of thousands of clones, 82% seen only once; the top ten take 12% to 15%. Sequenced sample: blood. The chain is built from TRBV9 and TRBJ2-7, with 10 bases lining up with TRBD1. This clonotype was obtained from a person aged 18-70 years in good health. CDR3 DNA: TGTGCCAGCAGCGCTTGGGACAGGGGTCTACACGAGCAGTACTTC. Translating it yields CASSAWDRGLHEQYF. Full variable domain (rest looked up from reference TRBV9 and TRBJ2-7): DSGVTQTPKHLITATGQRVTLRCSPRSGDLSVYWYQQSLDQGLQFLIQYYNGEERAKGNILERFSAQQFPDLHSELNLSSLELGDSALYFCASSAWDRGLHEQYFGPGTRLTVT.